The next 22 T cell receptor beta chains were all read from a single sample in a study of STAT5B mutations in CD4+ large granular lymphocyte leukemia. The repertoire was sequenced with immunoSEQ multiplex PCR; TCRdb's copy has only in-frame clones and lacks some. The table shows 30,000 to 40,000 clones, with approximately 89% occurring only once. Sequencing was carried out using CD4+ T cells from blood buffy coats. These TCRs come from a human donor in good health.

This clone was picked up one time. The chain joins TRBV5-1 to TRBJ2-5, with D possibly called TRBD1 or TRBD2 (6 bases each). The CDR3 is 14 amino acids. Germline assignment: CDR1 SGHRS and CDR2 YFSETQ. The V gene lost 7 bases and the J gene lost 1 base, with 14 bases spanning the gap. DNA for the CDR3: TGCGCCAGCGGAGGGGGTGGACTCCAAGAGACCCAGTACTTC. Its translation is CASGGGGLQETQYF.

The gene calls are TRBV18 and TRBJ1-3; 7 bases agree with TRBD1. The CDR3 runs to 17 residues. Germline V CDR1 and CDR2: KGHSH, LQKENI. Germline trimming cut 4 bases from V and 0 bases from J; bases unmatched to any gene: 9. The CDR3 loop is CASSRNRGQLSGNTIYF. For the CDR3, the DNA is TGTGCCAGCTCACGAAACAGGGGACAGCTCTCTGGAAACACCATATATTTT. The variable domain in full, completed from reference TRBV18 and TRBJ1-3, reads NAGVMQNPRHLVRRRGQEARLRCSPMKGHSHVYWYRQLPEEGLKFMVYLQKENIIDESGMPKERFSAEFPKEGPSILRIQQVVRGDSAAYFCASSRNRGQLSGNTIYFGEGSWLTVV.

The gene calls are TRBV5-1 and TRBJ1-2, with 8 bases matching TRBD1. The CDR3 loop spans 14 amino acids. J gave up 3 bases and V 4 bases, and 5 bases lay outside the gene matches. CDR1 and CDR2 from the germline V gene are SGHRS and YFSETQ. DNA of the CDR3: TGCGCCAGCAGCCTACCAGGGGGCGACTATGGCTACACCTTC. Its translation is CASSLPGGDYGYTF.

The chain recombines TRBV7-7 with TRBJ2-7; D is uncertain. The CDR3 covers 14 residues. From germline, CDR1 is SSHAT and CDR2 FNYEAQ (reference sequence). V was cut by 2 bases and J by 0 bases, with 8 bases left in between. The CDR3 DNA sequence: TGTGCCAGCAGCTTAAACATTCACTCCTACGAGCAGTACTTC. Translating gives CASSLNIHSYEQYF.

J is TRBJ2-5 and V is TRBV7-2; D not certain. Looked up from germline, CDR1 is SGHTA and CDR2 is FQGNSA. The V and J ends lost 1 base and 5 bases respectively, with 5 bases between them. CDR3 length: 12 residues. The CDR3, as DNA: TGTGCCAGCAGCTTAGATGTGGAGACCCAGTACTTC. This codes for CASSLDVETQYF.

This sequence joins TRBV30 and TRBJ1-3; a weak D match, TRBD1 (5 bases). The ends were cut back, 0 bases at V and 4 bases at J, with 16 bases in the middle. This CDR3 is 16 amino acids long. Germline V lookup: CDR1 GTSNPN, CDR2 SVGIG (reference sequence). The CDR3 here is CAWSVGTFVGGNTIYF. CDR3 sequence (DNA): TGTGCCTGGAGTGTCGGGACCTTCGTAGGGGGAAACACCATATATTTT. The full variable domain, completed using reference TRBV30 and TRBJ1-3, is SQTIHQWPATLVQPVGSPLSLECTVEGTSNPNLYWYRQAAGRGLQLLFYSVGIGQISSEVPQNLSASRPQDRQFILSSKKLLLSDSGFYLCAWSVGTFVGGNTIYFGEGSWLTVV.

The chain links TRBV7-2 to TRBJ1-2; tentative D call: TRBD1 (5 bases). The CDR3 consists of 13 residues. Per the germline V gene, CDR1 is SGHTA and CDR2 is FQGNSA. V shed 4 bases and J shed 2 bases, with 8 bases lying between them. The CDR3 coding sequence is TGTGCCAGCAGCTCTACAGGCAACTATGGCTACACCTTC. Its translation is CASSSTGNYGYTF.

The chain combines TRBV6-5 with TRBJ2-5, with 11 positions matching TRBD2. The germline V gene has CDR1 MNHEY and CDR2 SVGAGI. V shed 9 bases, J shed 5 bases, and the junction held 5 bases outside the gene matches. The CDR3 contains 13 residues. The chain's CDR3 is CASSGGAWETQYF. Written as DNA, the CDR3 is TGTGCCAGTAGCGGGGGGGCTTGGGAGACCCAGTACTTC.

The chain recombines TRBV10-1 with TRBJ2-3; no reliable D call. Germline V gene sequence: CDR1 WNHNN, CDR2 SYGVQD (reference sequence). The CDR3 runs to 11 residues. The V gene lost 4 bases and the J gene lost 5 bases, with 4 bases spanning the gap. CDR3 protein: CASSGIDTQYF. CDR3 sequence (DNA): TGCGCCAGCAGTGGGATAGATACGCAGTATTTT.

A few counts support this clone. The chain combines TRBV10-3 with TRBJ2-5, with D perhaps given as TRBD1 or TRBD2 (5 bases each). The CDR3 spans 13 residues. The V gene's germline CDR1 is ENHRY and CDR2 SYGVKD. The V end was cut by 4 bases, the J end by 2 bases, with 8 bases between. Written as DNA, the CDR3 is TGTGCCATCAGTGGAGGGGTACAAGAGACCCAGTACTTC. It encodes CAISGGVQETQYF.

The chain carries TRBV15 and TRBJ1-2; D gene ambiguous. CDR1 is LNHNV and CDR2 is YYDKDF in the germline V gene (reference sequence). Trimming removed 1 base from V and 2 bases from J, with 14 bases in between. CDR3 length equals 16 residues. The CDR3 DNA reads as TGTGCCACCAGCAGAGGGGGTTCGGCCGGAAACTATGGCTACACCTTC. It codes for CATSRGGSAGNYGYTF. Looking up the rest from reference TRBV15 and TRBJ1-2 gives the full variable domain: DAMVIQNPRYQVTQFGKPVTLSCSQTLNHNVMYWYQQKSSQAPKLLFHYYDKDFNNEADTPDNFQSRRPNTSFCFLDIRSPGLGDTAMYLCATSRGGSAGNYGYTFGSGTRLTVV.

The chain employs TRBV7-8 and TRBJ2-1; tentatively, D is TRBD1 (6 bases). The CDR3 sequence is 16 residues long. Looked up from germline, CDR1 is SGHVS and CDR2 is FQNEAQ. Trimming cost V 5 bases and J 0 bases, with 14 bases left between them. CDR3 in amino acids: CASSLGQPNSYNEQFF. The CDR3 nucleotides are TGTGCCAGCAGCCTTGGACAGCCTAACTCCTACAATGAGCAGTTCTTC.

The chain has TRBV7-2 and TRBJ2-3; no clear D gene. Germline V gene sequence: CDR1 SGHTA, CDR2 FQGNSA. This CDR3 has 14 amino acids. V lost 2 bases and J lost 0, with 6 bases in between. CDR3 bases: TGTGCCAGCAGCTTACCCGCGAGCACAGATACGCAGTATTTT. Translating gives CASSLPASTDTQYF. Using reference TRBV7-2 and TRBJ2-3 for the parts outside the CDR3, the full variable domain is GAGVSQSPSNKVTEKGKDVELRCDPISGHTALYWYRQSLGQGLEFLIYFQGNSAPDKSGLPSDRFSAERTGGSVSTLTIQRTQQEDSAVYLCASSLPASTDTQYFGPGTRLTVL.

The genes are TRBV5-1 and TRBJ2-1, with 13 positions matching TRBD2. The V gene end was trimmed by 5 bases and the J gene end by 9 bases; junction bases not matched to a gene: 11. Germline V lookup: CDR1 SGHRS, CDR2 YFSETQ. The CDR3 totals 16 residues. The CDR3 sequence: CASRALLAGGRSEQFF. In DNA, the CDR3 is TGCGCCAGCAGGGCCTTACTAGCGGGGGGGCGGAGTGAGCAGTTCTTC.

This chain connects TRBV6-6 to TRBJ1-3; tentative D call: TRBD1 (5 bases). With 2 bases removed from V and 1 base from J, the gap between germline ends came to 9 bases. The CDR3 length is 15 residues. Germline V lookup: CDR1 MNHNY, CDR2 SVGAGI (reference sequence). The CDR3 protein is CASSYTGTSGNTIYF. Here the CDR3 DNA reads TGTGCCAGCAGTTACACAGGTACTTCTGGAAACACCATATATTTT.

The CDR3 DNA is TGTGCCAGCAGCTTAGATCTAGGGACCCAGTACTTC. This sequence encodes CASSLDLGTQYF. V and J are TRBV11-2 and TRBJ2-5; D gene uncertain. Germline V gives CDR1 SGHAT, CDR2 FQNNGV. The CDR3 is 12 residues long. V was cut by 0 bases and J by 7 bases, with 6 bases left in between. Drawing the rest from reference TRBV11-2 and TRBJ2-5, the complete variable domain is EAGVAQSPRYKIIEKRQSVAFWCNPISGHATLYWYQQILGQGPKLLIQFQNNGVVDDSQLPKDRFSAERLKGVDSTLKIQPAKLEDSAVYLCASSLDLGTQYFGPGTRLLVL.

This chain uses TRBV6-6 with TRBJ1-2; 10 nucleotides match TRBD1. Looked up from germline, CDR1 is MNHNY and CDR2 is SVGAGI (reference sequence). The CDR3 extends over 16 amino acids. The J segment lost 0 bases and the V segment lost 7 bases, leaving 8 bases of the junction unmatched. The CDR3 loop is CASIPGQGTTNYGYTF. The CDR3 bases are TGTGCCAGCATCCCGGGACAGGGGACGACTAACTATGGCTACACCTTC.

V gene TRBV6-5 combines with J gene TRBJ1-5; no clear D gene. This CDR3 comprises 15 residues. Germline assignment: CDR1 MNHEY and CDR2 SVGAGI. The V and J ends lost 6 bases and 2 bases respectively, with 14 bases between them. The CDR3 here is CASRPKGEGNQPQHF. The CDR3 DNA sequence: TGTGCCAGCAGACCCAAAGGAGAGGGCAATCAGCCCCAGCATTTT.

The chain uses TRBV9 and TRBJ2-7; 7 nucleotides agree with TRBD1. The CDR3 totals 18 residues. Germline CDR1 reads SGDLS; CDR2 reads YYNGEE. The V gene end was trimmed by 0 bases and the J gene end by 3 bases; junction bases not matched to a gene: 15. CDR3 nucleotides: TGTGCCAGCAGCGTAGCTACGGGCGGGCGGGCAGGGGGCTACGAGCAGTACTTC. Translated: CASSVATGGRAGGYEQYF.

This chain uses TRBV11-3 with TRBJ1-1; TRBD1 matches at 7 bases. Trimming took 5 bases from V and 1 from J; bases not matched to a gene: 4. This CDR3 has 14 amino acids. In germline, CDR1 is SGHNT, CDR2 YENEEA. The CDR3 spells CASSPGGANTEAFF. As DNA, the CDR3 is TGTGCCAGCAGCCCAGGGGGTGCGAACACTGAAGCTTTCTTT.

This clone was seen more than once but under ten times. This rearrangement joins TRBV6-1 to TRBJ2-7; D not resolved. Germline loops: CDR1 MNHNS, CDR2 SASEGT. The CDR3 is made up of 13 amino acids. Trimming removed 4 bases from V and 3 bases from J, with 10 bases in between. The CDR3 sequence: CASSGWQVYEQYF. CDR3 DNA sequence: TGTGCCAGCAGTGGGTGGCAGGTCTACGAGCAGTACTTC.

The chain employs TRBV27 and TRBJ1-2; 8 bases align to TRBD1. V was pared by 7 bases and J by 5 bases, with 9 bases of the junction left unmatched. This CDR3 has 14 residues. Germline CDR1 MNHEY, CDR2 SMNVEV (reference sequence). The CDR3 is CASTSRQGAYGYTF. The CDR3 nucleotides are TGTGCCAGCACATCCCGGCAGGGGGCTTATGGCTACACCTTC.